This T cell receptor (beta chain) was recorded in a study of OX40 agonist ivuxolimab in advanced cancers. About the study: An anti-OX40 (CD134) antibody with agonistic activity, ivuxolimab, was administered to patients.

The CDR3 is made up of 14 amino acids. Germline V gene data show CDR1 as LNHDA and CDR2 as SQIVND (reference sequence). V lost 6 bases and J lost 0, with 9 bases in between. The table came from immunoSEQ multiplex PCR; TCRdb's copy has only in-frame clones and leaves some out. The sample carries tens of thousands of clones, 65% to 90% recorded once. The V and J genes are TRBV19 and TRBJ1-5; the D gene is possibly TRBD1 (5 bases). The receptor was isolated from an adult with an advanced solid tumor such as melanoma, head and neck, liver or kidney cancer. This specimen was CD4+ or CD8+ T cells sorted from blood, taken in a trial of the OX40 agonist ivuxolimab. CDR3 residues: CASRGLYSNQPQHF. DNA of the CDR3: TGTGCCAGTAGGGGGCTCTATAGCAATCAGCCCCAGCATTTT.